Below are 9 T cell receptor beta chains sequenced from a single sample in a study of blood T cell repertoires in COVID-19 (TCRdb year 2020). Library preparation was by the immunoSEQ multiplex PCR assay. The clones in this table, taken by TCRdb from immuneACCESS, are in-frame only. Not every clone is retained; where verified, under half of the shortfall comes from an unresolved V gene, and the cause of the rest is unknown. For this sample there are approximately 220,000 clones; roughly 91% appear just once. The top ten clonotypes cover approximately 4.3% of the sample. The source material was PBMCs or T cells enriched from blood (not recorded which). The source of these receptors is a woman aged 25 to 39 with acute COVID-19.

Remarks on this clone: A much larger clone lies a single base off, so this may be a read error. This chain uses TRBV6-5 with TRBJ1-1; the D is unclear. This CDR3 contains 13 residues. CDR1 and CDR2 from the germline V gene are MNHEY and SVGAGI. V was trimmed by 4 bases and J by 1 base, leaving 7 bases between them. CDR3 bases: TGTGCCAGCAGTTTATCAGGGAACACTGAAGCTTTCTTT. It translates to CASSLSGNTEAFF.

The gene calls are TRBV4-1 and TRBJ1-1; D call uncertain. This CDR3 has 13 residues. Germline V gene sequence: CDR1 MGHRA, CDR2 YSYEKL. V was clipped by 2 bases and J by 5 bases, with 9 bases between them. The CDR3 nucleotides read TGCGCCAGCAGCCAACGGGGAACAACTGAAGCTTTCTTT. This gives the protein CASSQRGTTEAFF.

The V and J genes are TRBV7-8 and TRBJ1-2, with D uncertain. Trimming pared 1 base from V and 2 bases from J, leaving 8 bases between. The CDR3 has 14 amino acids. The germline V gene has CDR1 SGHVS and CDR2 FQNEAQ. The DNA for the CDR3 is TGTGCCAGCAGCTTAGGATACCTAAACTATGGCTACACCTTC. Residues: CASSLGYLNYGYTF.

This chain joins TRBV27 and TRBJ2-3; the D is unclear. The CDR3 runs to 11 residues. Trimming stripped 9 bases from V and 7 bases from J, with 11 bases between. Germline V gene lookup returns CDR1 MNHEY and CDR2 SMNVEV (reference sequence). CDR3 residues: CASRQFNTQYF. CDR3 sequence (DNA): TGTGCCAGTCGACAATTTAATACGCAGTATTTT.

The V gene is TRBV27, the J gene TRBJ2-1; D uncertain. CDR1 and CDR2 (germline): MNHEY, SMNVEV (reference sequence). The CDR3 extends over 12 amino acids. V lost 10 bases, J lost 2 bases, and 9 bases lay in between. CDR3 sequence: CAITTAYNEQFF. The CDR3 bases are TGTGCCATTACAACAGCCTACAATGAGCAGTTCTTC.

The V gene is TRBV24-1, the J gene TRBJ2-7; 9 positions match TRBD1. Losses at the gene ends were 4 bases for V and 5 bases for J; bases not matched to a gene: 8. CDR1 is KGHDR, CDR2 SFDVKD, per germline. The CDR3 totals 15 residues. CDR3 residues: CATSDPGQGTHEQYF. In DNA form, the CDR3 reads TGTGCCACCAGTGACCCGGGACAGGGTACCCACGAGCAGTACTTC.

This sequence joins TRBV28 and TRBJ2-2, with 8 nucleotides matching TRBD1. J gave up 6 bases and V 8 bases, and 14 bases lay outside the gene matches. The V gene's germline CDR1 is MDHEN and CDR2 SYDVKM. CDR3 length equals 16 residues. For the CDR3, the DNA is TGTGCCAGCTGGGGGACAGGAACTCGACCCGCCGGGGAGCTGTTTTTT. As protein: CASWGTGTRPAGELFF. Complete variable domain (other parts from reference TRBV28 and TRBJ2-2): DVKVTQSSRYLVKRTGEKVFLECVQDMDHENMFWYRQDPGLGLRLIYFSYDVKMKEKGDIPEGYSVSREKKERFSLILESASTNQTSMYLCASWGTGTRPAGELFFGEGSRLTVL.

The chain carries TRBV3-1 (or the pseudogene TRBV3-2) and TRBJ1-1; perhaps TRBD1 as D (6 bases). Trimming took 3 bases from V and 11 from J, leaving 25 bases between them. Per germline, CDR1 LGHDT and CDR2 YNNKEL (reference sequence). The CDR3 sequence is 16 residues long. DNA for the CDR3: TGTGCCAGCAGCCACAGCCTAGGGGGTTCATATTCCTCGGCTTTCTTT. Its translation is CASSHSLGGSYSSAFF.

The V call is TRBV6-2 or TRBV6-3, the J call TRBJ2-7, with D possibly TRBD1 on 6 matching bases. Between the trimmed V and J ends, which lost 3 bases and 0 bases, there was a span of 15 bases. Germline CDR1 MNHEY, CDR2 SVGEGT. CDR3 length: 16 residues. CDR3 nucleotide sequence: TGTGCCAGCAGTTATGGGCCAGGGGCGAGCTCCTACGAGCAGTACTTC. It encodes CASSYGPGASSYEQYF.